This T cell receptor (beta chain) was identified during a study of beta chain features in type 1 diabetes. Overall study context: Cell yields, age and gender were similar between patients and healthy donors.

CDR1 and CDR2 from the germline V gene are SEHNR and FQNEAQ (reference sequence). Trimming pared 0 bases from V and 7 bases from J, leaving 6 bases between. CDR3 size: 13 residues. The authors took one heparinised blood draw, averaging about 120 mL, from each donor. The whole isolated RNA underwent reverse transcription, so sequencing captured expressed TCRB transcripts. Deep immunoSEQ sequencing covered naive, central memory and regulatory T cell samples. The assay was immunoSEQ multiplex PCR, and TCRdb's table has in-frame clones only and misses some. In the table there are roughly 500,000 clones, approximately 31% of which are singletons.

The receptor was isolated from a young man in good health. What was sequenced was naive CD4+ T cells from blood. J is TRBJ2-2 and V is TRBV7-9, with unresolved D. CDR3 region: CASSLARSGELFF. In nucleotides, the CDR3 is TGTGCCAGCAGCTTAGCACGTAGCGGGGAGCTGTTTTTT.